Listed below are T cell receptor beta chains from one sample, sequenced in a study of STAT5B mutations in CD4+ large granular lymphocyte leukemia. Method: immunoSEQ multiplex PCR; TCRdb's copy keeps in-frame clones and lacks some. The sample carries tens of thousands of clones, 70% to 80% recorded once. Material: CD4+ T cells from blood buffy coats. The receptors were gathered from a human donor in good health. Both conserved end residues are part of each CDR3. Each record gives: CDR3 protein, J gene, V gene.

cdr3_aa: CASSLVLAGNYEQYF; j_call: TRBJ2-7; v_call: TRBV7-8
cdr3_aa: CASSVTGVVNEQFF; j_call: TRBJ2-1; v_call: TRBV6-1
cdr3_aa: CASSTPTGQGSEQYF; j_call: TRBJ2-7; v_call: TRBV5-4
cdr3_aa: CSVNGQNTYNEQFF; j_call: TRBJ2-1; v_call: TRBV29-1
cdr3_aa: CASRWRTFNEQFF; j_call: TRBJ2-1; v_call: TRBV2
cdr3_aa: CASSLPPGASRNNEQFF; j_call: TRBJ2-1; v_call: TRBV5-4
cdr3_aa: CASRRSGTNEKLFF; j_call: TRBJ1-4; v_call: TRBV19
cdr3_aa: CASSGESTGELFF; j_call: TRBJ2-2; v_call: TRBV6-4
cdr3_aa: CASSQTDYGYTF; j_call: TRBJ1-2; v_call: TRBV4-1
cdr3_aa: CASSISGYGYTF; j_call: TRBJ1-2; v_call: TRBV6-5
cdr3_aa: CASSLGTERASYEQYF; j_call: TRBJ2-7; v_call: TRBV18
cdr3_aa: CASSGAGNEQYF; j_call: TRBJ2-7; v_call: TRBV11-2
cdr3_aa: CASSEGSPNYGYTF; j_call: TRBJ1-2; v_call: TRBV2
cdr3_aa: CASSFDRMNTEAFF; j_call: TRBJ1-1; v_call: TRBV7-2
cdr3_aa: CASSPRRTDTQYF; j_call: TRBJ2-3; v_call: TRBV2
cdr3_aa: CSVIRGVEGYTF; j_call: TRBJ1-2; v_call: TRBV29-1
cdr3_aa: CASSLFGLTGTEAFF; j_call: TRBJ1-1; v_call: TRBV5-1
cdr3_aa: CASSVVDVDTQYF; j_call: TRBJ2-3; v_call: TRBV9
cdr3_aa: CASSVATANTEAFF; j_call: TRBJ1-1; v_call: TRBV9
cdr3_aa: CASTMHRTGANVLTF; j_call: TRBJ2-6; v_call: TRBV6-5
cdr3_aa: CASTLRGGQGITDTQYF; j_call: TRBJ2-3; v_call: TRBV27
cdr3_aa: CASSLATDGYTF; j_call: TRBJ1-2; v_call: TRBV7-9
cdr3_aa: CASRPGTSGYNEQFF; j_call: TRBJ2-1; v_call: TRBV11-2
cdr3_aa: CASRVEQTRHHEQYF; j_call: TRBJ2-7; v_call: TRBV2
cdr3_aa: CASSLDRDRSYLNIQYF; j_call: TRBJ2-4; v_call: TRBV5-8
cdr3_aa: CASRLDQNTEAFF; j_call: TRBJ1-1; v_call: TRBV5-4
cdr3_aa: CASSLGTSASYEQYF; j_call: TRBJ2-7; v_call: TRBV5-1
cdr3_aa: CASSPTGRDTEAFF; j_call: TRBJ1-1; v_call: TRBV5-1
cdr3_aa: CASIPNPGEYNEQFF; j_call: TRBJ2-1; v_call: TRBV19
cdr3_aa: CACEGDAEAFF; j_call: TRBJ1-1; v_call: TRBV30
cdr3_aa: CASSLGALVNEQFF; j_call: TRBJ2-1; v_call: TRBV5-1
cdr3_aa: CASSLILAGGPSSYNEQFF; j_call: TRBJ2-1; v_call: TRBV5-6
cdr3_aa: CASNSWSSYNEQFF; j_call: TRBJ2-1; v_call: TRBV19
cdr3_aa: CASSGGVGYNEQFF; j_call: TRBJ2-1; v_call: TRBV9
cdr3_aa: CASSFTSGSTDTQYF; j_call: TRBJ2-3; v_call: TRBV7-9
cdr3_aa: CASSLMKGTGELFF; j_call: TRBJ2-2; v_call: TRBV28
cdr3_aa: CASSLGNTGELFF; j_call: TRBJ2-2; v_call: TRBV7-9
cdr3_aa: CAWSVRGLAAQETQYF; j_call: TRBJ2-5; v_call: TRBV30
cdr3_aa: CASSATGANEKLFF; j_call: TRBJ1-4; v_call: TRBV11-3
cdr3_aa: CASRTGTGGTYEQYF; j_call: TRBJ2-7; v_call: TRBV6-5
cdr3_aa: CASRTSGSYEQYF; j_call: TRBJ2-7; v_call: TRBV5-1
cdr3_aa: CASSPGTPGDTGELFF; j_call: TRBJ2-2; v_call: TRBV5-4
cdr3_aa: CAFAGLNTEAFF; j_call: TRBJ1-1; v_call: TRBV30